The clone carrying this T cell receptor (beta chain) was seen many times. Trimming left V 3 bases short and J 0 bases short, with 10 bases between. The CDR3 is 15 residues long. CDR1 and CDR2 (germline): SGHRS, YFSETQ. Unsorted whole blood supplied the RNA, and germline DNA was extracted too. What was collected before surgery was about 4 milliliters of peripheral blood. This sample was taken from a study of tumor-infiltrating lymphocytes in primary liver carcinoma. The wider study: Resecting the tumor surgically was how the patients' primary liver carcinoma was treated.

Reverse transcription of approximately 520 ng total RNA with a constant-region primer produced TCR beta cDNA. Three nested multiplex PCR rounds of slightly modified ARM-PCR generated TCR beta libraries. With TRBV1-TRBV30 forward primers and a C-beta reverse primer, the first two PCR rounds were run for about 10 cycles each. TCRdb fed the multiplex PCR reads into MiXCR, producing one record per CDR3 protein. The sample contains under 200,000 distinct CDR3 sequences, about 61% of which appear only once. The source of this sequence is a woman in her fifties or sixties with primary liver carcinoma and hepatitis B virus infection. J is TRBJ1-5 and V is TRBV5-1; maybe TRBD1 (5 bases). Sequenced input: peripheral blood. The CDR3 spells CASSSGGLSNQPQHF. The CDR3 DNA is TGCGCCAGCAGCTCCGGGGGTCTTAGCAATCAGCCCCAGCATTTT.